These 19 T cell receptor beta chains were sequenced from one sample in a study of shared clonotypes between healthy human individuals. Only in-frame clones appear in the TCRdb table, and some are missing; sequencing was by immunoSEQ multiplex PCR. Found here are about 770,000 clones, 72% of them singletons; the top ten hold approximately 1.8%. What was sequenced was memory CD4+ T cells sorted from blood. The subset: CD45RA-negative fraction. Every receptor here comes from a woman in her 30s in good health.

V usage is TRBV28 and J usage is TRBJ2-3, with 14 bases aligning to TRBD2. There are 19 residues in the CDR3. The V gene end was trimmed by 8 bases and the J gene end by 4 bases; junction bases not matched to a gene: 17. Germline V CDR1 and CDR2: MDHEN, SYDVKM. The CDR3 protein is CASGNPAGTSGSFADTQYF. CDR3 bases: TGTGCCAGCGGGAACCCAGCCGGGACTAGCGGGAGTTTTGCAGATACGCAGTATTTT.

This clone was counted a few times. The CDR3 loop reads CASRTLLGEQYF. The CDR3 DNA sequence: TGTGCCAGCAGAACGCTGCTGGGCGAGCAGTACTTC. The chain links TRBV27 to TRBJ2-7; D is undetermined. The V gene's germline CDR1 is MNHEY and CDR2 SMNVEV (reference sequence). This CDR3 spans 12 amino acids. V shed 6 bases and J shed 6 bases, with 12 bases lying between them.

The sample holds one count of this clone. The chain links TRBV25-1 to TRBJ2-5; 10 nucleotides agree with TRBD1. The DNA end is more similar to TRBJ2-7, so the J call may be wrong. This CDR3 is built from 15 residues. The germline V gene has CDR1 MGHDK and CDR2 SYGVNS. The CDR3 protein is CASSEGTGVTYEQYF. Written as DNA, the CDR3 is TGTGCCAGCAGTGAAGGGACAGGGGTTACCTACGAGCAGTACTTC.

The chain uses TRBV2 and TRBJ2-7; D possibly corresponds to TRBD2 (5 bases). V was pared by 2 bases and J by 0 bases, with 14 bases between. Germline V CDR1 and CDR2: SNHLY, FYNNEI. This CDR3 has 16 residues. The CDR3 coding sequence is TGTGCCAGCAGTGAACAGGTTGACGGGAACTCCTACGAGCAGTACTTC. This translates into CASSEQVDGNSYEQYF.

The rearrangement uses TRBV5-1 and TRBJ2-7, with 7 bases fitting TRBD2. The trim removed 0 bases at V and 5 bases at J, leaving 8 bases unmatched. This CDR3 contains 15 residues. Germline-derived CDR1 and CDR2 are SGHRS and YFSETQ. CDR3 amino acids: CASSLDSSGYDEQYF. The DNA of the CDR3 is TGCGCCAGCAGCTTGGATTCTAGCGGTTACGACGAGCAGTACTTC.

CDR3 sequence reads: CASNRGAPIGYTF. The CDR3 DNA sequence: TGTGCCAGTAACCGGGGGGCCCCTATAGGCTACACCTTC. The J gene is TRBJ1-2, the V gene TRBV6-1; TRBD1 might be the D (6 bases). The length of the CDR3 is 13 residues. Germline loops: CDR1 MNHNS, CDR2 SASEGT. Trimming cost V 9 bases and J 8 bases, with 19 bases left between them.

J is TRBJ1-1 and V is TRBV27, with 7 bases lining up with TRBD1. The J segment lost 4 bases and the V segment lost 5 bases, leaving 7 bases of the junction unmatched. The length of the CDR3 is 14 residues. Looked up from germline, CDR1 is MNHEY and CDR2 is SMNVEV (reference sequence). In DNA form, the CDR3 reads TGTGCCAGCAGTCCCGGAAGGGGGCGCACTGAAGCTTTCTTT. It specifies CASSPGRGRTEAFF.

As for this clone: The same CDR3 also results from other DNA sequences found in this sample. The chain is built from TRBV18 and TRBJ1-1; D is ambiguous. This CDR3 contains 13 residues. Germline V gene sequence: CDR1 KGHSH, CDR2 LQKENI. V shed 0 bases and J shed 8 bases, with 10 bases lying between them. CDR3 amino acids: CASSPPGGPEAFF. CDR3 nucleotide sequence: TGTGCCAGCTCACCACCGGGCGGGCCCGAAGCTTTCTTT.

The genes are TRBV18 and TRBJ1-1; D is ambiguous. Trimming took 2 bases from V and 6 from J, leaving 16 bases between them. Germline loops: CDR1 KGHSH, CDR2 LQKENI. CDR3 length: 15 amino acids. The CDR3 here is CASSPVGIKLPEAFF. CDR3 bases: TGTGCCAGCTCACCAGTAGGGATTAAGTTACCTGAAGCTTTCTTT.

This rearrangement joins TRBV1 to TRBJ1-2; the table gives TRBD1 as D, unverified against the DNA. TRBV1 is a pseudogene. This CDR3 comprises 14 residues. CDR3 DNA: TGCACCAGCAGCCATTTAGGGGCAGTGTATGGCTACACCTTC. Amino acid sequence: CTSSHLGAVYGYTF.

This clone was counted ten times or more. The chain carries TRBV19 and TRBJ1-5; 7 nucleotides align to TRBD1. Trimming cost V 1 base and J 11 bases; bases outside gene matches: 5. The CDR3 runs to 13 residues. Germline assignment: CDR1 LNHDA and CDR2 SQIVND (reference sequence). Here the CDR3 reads CASSIGLQGAQHF. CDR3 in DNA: TGTGCCAGTAGTATAGGTCTCCAGGGGGCCCAGCATTTT.

The CDR3 DNA follows: TGTGCCAGCACCTCAGGGGTCGAGCAGTACTTC. It yields the protein CASTSGVEQYF. The rearrangement uses TRBV28 and TRBJ2-7; D may be TRBD1 (6 bases). This CDR3 has 11 residues. Trimming took off 7 bases at V and 6 bases at J, with 10 bases between the two ends. The V gene's germline CDR1 is MDHEN and CDR2 SYDVKM.

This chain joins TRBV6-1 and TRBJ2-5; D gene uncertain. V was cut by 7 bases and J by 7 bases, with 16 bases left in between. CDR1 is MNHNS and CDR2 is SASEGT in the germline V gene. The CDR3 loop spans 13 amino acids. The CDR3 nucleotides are TGTGCCAGCACCAAAAAGAGGTTTGGGACCCAGTACTTC. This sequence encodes CASTKKRFGTQYF.

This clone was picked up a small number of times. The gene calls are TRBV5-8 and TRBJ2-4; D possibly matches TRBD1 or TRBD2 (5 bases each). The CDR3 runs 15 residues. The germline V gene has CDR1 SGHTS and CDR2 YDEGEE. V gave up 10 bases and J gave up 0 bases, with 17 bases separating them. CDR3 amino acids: CAGTRAALAKNIQYF. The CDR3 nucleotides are TGTGCCGGGACGAGGGCGGCCTTAGCCAAAAACATTCAGTACTTC.

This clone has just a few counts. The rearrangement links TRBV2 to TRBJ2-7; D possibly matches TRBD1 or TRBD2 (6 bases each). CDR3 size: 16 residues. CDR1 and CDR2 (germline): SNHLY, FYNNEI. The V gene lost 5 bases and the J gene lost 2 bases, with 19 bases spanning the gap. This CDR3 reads CASSFMGGPSPYEQYF. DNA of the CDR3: TGTGCCAGCAGTTTTATGGGGGGCCCGTCTCCCTACGAGCAGTACTTC.

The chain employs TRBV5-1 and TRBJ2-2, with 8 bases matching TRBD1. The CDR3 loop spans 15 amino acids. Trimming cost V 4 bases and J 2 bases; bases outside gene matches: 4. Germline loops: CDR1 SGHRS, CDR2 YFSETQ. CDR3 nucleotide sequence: TGCGCCAGCAGCCCGACAGGGGCCAACACCGGGGAGCTGTTTTTT. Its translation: CASSPTGANTGELFF.

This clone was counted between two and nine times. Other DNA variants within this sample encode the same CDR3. CDR3 region: CASSSGQPYTEAFF. The DNA of the CDR3 is TGCGCCAGCAGCTCGGGACAGCCTTACACTGAAGCTTTCTTT. The chain couples TRBV5-1 to TRBJ1-1; 7 positions agree with TRBD1. V shed 3 bases and J 3 bases; nucleotides not matched to a gene: 5. Germline V gives CDR1 SGHRS, CDR2 YFSETQ. This CDR3 contains 14 residues. Supplemented by reference TRBV5-1 and TRBJ1-1, the full variable domain reads KAGVTQTPRYLIKTRGQQVTLSCSPISGHRSVSWYQQTPGQGLQFLFEYFSETQRNKGNFPGRFSGRQFSNSRSEMNVSTLELGDSALYLCASSSGQPYTEAFFGQGTRLTVV.

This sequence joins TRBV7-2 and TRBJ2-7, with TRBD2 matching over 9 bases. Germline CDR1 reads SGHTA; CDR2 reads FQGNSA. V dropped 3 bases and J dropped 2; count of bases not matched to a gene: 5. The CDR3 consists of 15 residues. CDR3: CASSFGLAGPYEQYF. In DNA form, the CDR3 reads TGTGCCAGCAGCTTTGGTCTAGCGGGACCCTACGAGCAGTACTTC.

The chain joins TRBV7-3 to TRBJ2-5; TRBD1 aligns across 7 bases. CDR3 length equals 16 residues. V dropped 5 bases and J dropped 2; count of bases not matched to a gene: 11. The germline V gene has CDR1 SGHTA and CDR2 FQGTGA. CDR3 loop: CASSLSPPGQQETQYF. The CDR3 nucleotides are TGTGCCAGCAGCCTATCCCCCCCGGGACAGCAAGAGACCCAGTACTTC.